This T cell receptor (beta chain) was captured in a study of cytomegalovirus exposure and HLA in healthy donors. About this clone: Its antigen is undetermined.

Produced via immunoSEQ multiplex PCR; TCRdb's table is partial and in-frame only. The sample records under 350,000 clones, about 86% being singletons. Study outcomes and limitations: In the 95 to 150 validation repertoires, 85% to 95% of cluster scores exceeded 0, per a later analysis.

This CDR3 region has 21 residues. V lost 3 bases and J lost 3; bases outside the gene matches: 22. Germline CDR1 SQVTM, CDR2 ANQGSEA. This TCR derives from a woman aged 18-29 years in good health and CMV-seronegative. Sequenced: PBMCs. This chain uses TRBV29-1 with TRBJ2-3; 12 positions match TRBD1. The chain's CDR3 is CSVDWLMAGQGAGRRTDTQYF. The CDR3 nucleotides read TGCAGCGTTGACTGGCTTATGGCGGGACAGGGGGCAGGCCGACGGACAGATACGCAGTATTTT.